Below are 8 T cell receptor beta chains sequenced from a single sample in a study of blood T cell repertoires in COVID-19 (dated by TCRdb to about 2020). Library construction relied on the immunoSEQ multiplex PCR assay. TCRdb provides this immuneACCESS table in a form limited to in-frame rearrangements. Some clones are lacking; in checked studies, under half of them reflect an unresolved V gene, and why the rest are absent is not known. For this sample there are 200,000 to 250,000 clones; about nine tenths appear just once. Together, the top ten hold 4.5% to 7.5% of the sample. Sequencing used peripheral blood. The receptor set was obtained from a man aged 80 or over with acute or convalescent COVID-19.

The CDR3 DNA is TGTGCCACCAGCGCCGGGTACGAGCAGTACTTC. Encoded protein: CATSAGYEQYF. The chain combines TRBV24-1 with TRBJ2-7; D gene unclear. Deletions cut 7 bases from V and 4 bases from J, with 7 bases between. The CDR3 runs to 11 residues. Germline loops: CDR1 KGHDR, CDR2 SFDVKD.

This rearrangement joins TRBV24-1 to TRBJ2-7; maybe TRBD1 (6 bases). This CDR3 has 18 residues. V dropped 6 bases and J dropped 6 bases, with 29 bases sitting between them. The germline gives CDR1 KGHDR, CDR2 SFDVKD. CDR3 sequence (DNA): TGTGCCACCAGTTATGCTCAGGGGTTTCAGTTCCGGAAGAGCGAGCAGTACGTC. Translation gives CATSYAQGFQFRKSEQYV.

This chain uses TRBV30 with TRBJ2-1; the D gene is possibly TRBD2 (5 bases). The CDR3 spans 11 residues. V shed 3 bases and J shed 9 bases, with 9 bases lying between them. Germline V gene data show CDR1 as GTSNPN and CDR2 as SVGIG (reference sequence). The CDR3 coding sequence is TGTGCCTGGAGGAGGGCTGTTGAGCAGTTCTTC. Its translation is CAWRRAVEQFF.

This clone appeared once. The gene calls are TRBV10-2 and TRBJ2-7, with 9 bases fitting TRBD2. The CDR3 loop spans 17 amino acids. J was trimmed by 5 bases and V by 0 bases; bases with no gene match: 11. Germline CDR1 WSHSY, CDR2 SAAADI. As DNA, the CDR3 is TGCGCCAGCAGTGAGTCGAGATGGATTAGCGGGAGCGACGAGCAGTACTTC. Its translation is CASSESRWISGSDEQYF.

This clone was found once. This rearrangement joins TRBV7-9 to TRBJ2-3; D gene ambiguous. CDR3 size: 12 residues. Between the trimmed V and J ends, which lost 2 bases and 6 bases, there was a span of 6 bases. In germline, CDR1 is SEHNR, CDR2 FQNEAQ (reference sequence). The CDR3 sequence: CASSLSMDTQYF. CDR3 coding DNA: TGTGCCAGCAGCTTAAGCATGGATACGCAGTATTTT.

In DNA, the CDR3 is TGTGCCAGCAGTTACTCGGTTGAGCGGGAGGGCACGACACAGTTCTTC. Translating it yields CASSYSVEREGTTQFF. This chain connects TRBV6-5 to TRBJ2-1; 10 positions agree with TRBD2. V dropped 0 bases and J dropped 13; count of bases not matched to a gene: 12. CDR3 length: 16 residues. Germline CDR1 MNHEY, CDR2 SVGAGI.

The J gene is TRBJ2-7, the V gene TRBV5-5, with 8 bases fitting TRBD1. V gave up 2 bases and J gave up 1 base; unmatched junction bases: 5. The CDR3 has 15 amino acids. Germline CDR1 is SGHKS and CDR2 is YYEKEE (reference sequence). The CDR3, as DNA: TGTGCCAGCAGCTTTTTGCGGGACAGGTCCTACGAGCAGTACGTC. This translates into CASSFLRDRSYEQYV.

This rearrangement joins TRBV21-1 to TRBJ2-7; TRBD2 was called by the table and not checked on the DNA. TRBV21-1 is reported as a pseudogene. CDR3 length: 17 residues. The CDR3 spells CARRNSPLADTSYEQYV. In nucleotides, the CDR3 is TGTGCCAGACGGAACTCACCACTAGCGGATACTTCCTACGAGCAGTACGTC.